This TCR beta chain was sequenced in a study of T cells after yellow fever vaccination. Study-wide results and limits: Post-booster repertoires again held most primary-vaccination clones (about 96% CD4, about 88% CD8).

TCRdb processed the 5' RACE reads anew with MiXCR; each CDR3 protein has one entry. The profile shows around 230,000 distinct CDR3 sequences, about 7% of them singletons. The CDR3 extends over 17 amino acids. Trimming took 0 bases from V and 0 from J, leaving 13 bases between them. Germline V gives CDR1 SGHNT, CDR2 YYREEE (reference sequence). About this clonotype: Its antigen remains unidentified.

The V gene is TRBV5-4, the J gene TRBJ2-1, with D maybe TRBD1 (6 bases). The receptor was derived from a man aged 25 to 40 who received the YFV17D yellow fever vaccine. The sequencing used CD4+ T cells sorted from PBMCs, collected on the day of the yellow fever booster vaccination. CDR3 DNA sequence: TGTGCCAGCAGCTTGGGAGCAGGGGTTAGCTCCTACAATGAGCAGTTCTTC. It translates to CASSLGAGVSSYNEQFF.